The rows below give T cell receptor beta chains drawn from one sample of a study of response to subunit inactivated influenza vaccine. TCRdb reprocessed the RT-PCR reads with MiXCR, giving one entry per CDR3 protein. The table shows about 570,000 distinct CDR3 sequences, with roughly 12% occurring only once. Sequenced material: PBMCs from blood, taken on the day of vaccination. Source of these receptors: a man aged 45-65 years who received an inactivated influenza vaccine. The CDR3 runs from the conserved cysteine through the conserved F or W. Each record gives: D gene, V gene, CDR3 length, clone size, J gene, CDR3 DNA, CDR3 protein. The D gene is left open where the match is weak. Clone size is stated in some rows and not others, as once, few, many or a class when expanded.

TRBD2	TRBV20-1	16	few	TRBJ2-1	TGCAGTGCCTCAAAAGACCCGGGACTAGTCCTCCATGAGCAGTTCTTC	CSASKDPGLVLHEQFF
TRBD2	TRBV11-2	15	NA	TRBJ2-7	TGTGCCAGCAGCTTAGTTATTAGCGGGGGCTACGAGCAGTACTTC	CASSLVISGGYEQYF
NA	TRBV7-3	16	NA	TRBJ2-7	TGTGCCAGCAGCTTAACGGGGCCCAAGGTTGGTCACGAGCAGTACTTC	CASSLTGPKVGHEQYF
NA	TRBV12-3/TRBV12-4	12	NA	TRBJ1-5	TGTGCCAGCAGTTCCTCCCCCGCGCCCCAGCATTTT	CASSSSPAPQHF
TRBD2	TRBV12-3/TRBV12-4	16	few	TRBJ2-5	TGTGCCAGCACCTTGGGTAGCGGGGGAGGTGGAGAGACCCAGTACTTC	CASTLGSGGGGETQYF
TRBD1	TRBV3-1	17	NA	TRBJ2-7	TGTGCCAGCAGCCAAGATCGAGTAAGGGACAGGGATTACGAGCAGTACTTC	CASSQDRVRDRDYEQYF
TRBD2	TRBV9	15	few	TRBJ2-4	TGTGCCAGCAGCCCGGGGACTAGCGGACAAAACATTCAGTACTTC	CASSPGTSGQNIQYF
NA	TRBV20-1	13	NA	TRBJ2-7	TGCAGTGCTAGAAACACACCAGGGTTCGAGCAGTACTTC	CSARNTPGFEQYF
TRBD2	TRBV7-2	15	many	TRBJ2-2	TGTGCCAGCAGCGTTAGCGGGAGAGGCACCGGGGAGCTGTTTTTT	CASSVSGRGTGELFF
TRBD1	TRBV5-5	15	NA	TRBJ2-1	TGTGCCAGCAGCTGGGACAGTAGGTACTACAATGAGCAGTTCTTC	CASSWDSRYYNEQFF
TRBD1	TRBV28	14	many	TRBJ2-7	TGTGCCACCGAATCAGGACAGGGTAACTACGAGCAGTACTTC	CATESGQGNYEQYF
NA	TRBV12-3/TRBV12-4	14	few	TRBJ2-7	TGTGCCAGCAGTTTAACAGGGTTTCTCTACGAGCAGTACTTC	CASSLTGFLYEQYF
TRBD2	TRBV6-2/TRBV6-3	19	NA	TRBJ2-1	TGTGCCAGCCTAGGAGCTGGGACTAGCGGTCTCCATCCCTACAATGAGCAGTTCTTC	CASLGAGTSGLHPYNEQFF
TRBD2	TRBV7-2	15	NA	TRBJ2-7	TGTGCCAGCAGCTTACCGAGCGGGAGGGGGAACGAGCAGTACTTC	CASSLPSGRGNEQYF
NA	TRBV11-2	18	many	TRBJ1-5	TGTGCCAGCAGCTTAGTTGGCAGGGGCCAAGCGAGCAATCAGCCCCAGCATTTT	CASSLVGRGQASNQPQHF
NA	TRBV27	14	few	TRBJ2-1	TGTGCCAGCAGTTTGTGGGACTCCCACCCCGTGCAGTTCTTC	CASSLWDSHPVQFF
TRBD2	TRBV5-5	17	few	TRBJ2-3	TGTGCCAGCAGTTACGGACTAGCGGGGGCCCTCACAGATACGCAGTATTTT	CASSYGLAGALTDTQYF
NA	TRBV20-1	14	NA	TRBJ2-7	TGCAGTGCTAAGAAGTGGTCGGAGAACTACGAGCAGTACTTC	CSAKKWSENYEQYF
TRBD2	TRBV5-1	17	NA	TRBJ2-3	TGCGCCAGCAGCGGGCGACTAGCGGGGGCCTGGCCAGATACGCAGTATTTT	CASSGRLAGAWPDTQYF
NA	TRBV11-2	12	few	TRBJ1-1	TGTGCCAGCAGCTTAGACGGGGGTGCAGCTTTCTTT	CASSLDGGAAFF
NA	TRBV7-3	15	few	TRBJ2-1	TGTGCCAGCAGCCCTCATTCGGGGGCAGGGAATGAGCAGTTCTTC	CASSPHSGAGNEQFF
NA	TRBV29-1	10	NA	TRBJ2-7	TGCAGCGTCGCCTTGGGAGAGCAGTACTTC	CSVALGEQYF
NA	TRBV4-3	17	few	TRBJ2-1	TGCGCCAGCAGCCGGGGAAAAGGGGCTGCCGTGGCCAATGAGCAGTTCTTC	CASSRGKGAAVANEQFF
NA	TRBV20-1	12	NA	TRBJ2-5	TGCAGTGCTAGTCCAGGGCTAAAGACCCAGTACTTC	CSASPGLKTQYF
TRBD2	TRBV20-1	14	few	TRBJ2-3	TGCAGTGCTCACACTTCCCTAGCGGGGCTGTCGCAGTATTTT	CSAHTSLAGLSQYF
NA	TRBV5-5	18	NA	TRBJ2-3	TGTGCCAGCAGCTCCTTAGAGCGGCGGGACAGACCCCCAGATACGCAGTATTTT	CASSSLERRDRPPDTQYF
TRBD2	TRBV29-1	17	many	TRBJ2-3	TGCAGCGTTGGGGGACTAGCGGGAGGGCCCCTCACAGATACGCAGTATTTT	CSVGGLAGGPLTDTQYF
NA	TRBV6-2/TRBV6-3	11	many	TRBJ2-7	TGTGCCAGCAGTTTAACAGGGAAGCCGTACTTC	CASSLTGKPYF
NA	TRBV5-1	12	NA	TRBJ2-5	TGCGCCAGCAGCTTGGAGTTTGGGACCCAGTACTTC	CASSLEFGTQYF
NA	TRBV5-1	14	few	TRBJ1-2	TGCGCCAGCAGCTTACAGACAGATGGCTATGGCTACACCTTC	CASSLQTDGYGYTF
NA	TRBV27	16	few	TRBJ1-4	TGTGCCAGCATGCAACAGGGCGGGAGGACTAATGAAAAACTGTTTTTT	CASMQQGGRTNEKLFF
TRBD1	TRBV18	16	few	TRBJ2-1	TGTGCCAGCCCCCGGGACAGGAGTACTCTATACAATGAGCAGTTCTTC	CASPRDRSTLYNEQFF
NA	TRBV4-3	13	many	TRBJ2-3	TGCGCCAGCAGCCAAGGGCGGAGGGGTGCGCAGTATTTT	CASSQGRRGAQYF
TRBD1	TRBV7-9	14	NA	TRBJ1-5	TGTGCCAGCAGCTTCGGGACAGGTGAACCGCCCCAGCATTTT	CASSFGTGEPPQHF
TRBD1	TRBV27	15	few	TRBJ2-7	TGTGCCAGCAGTATGGGGACAGGGGGCTTGTACGAGCAGTACTTC	CASSMGTGGLYEQYF
NA	TRBV4-3	15	NA	TRBJ2-5	TGCGCCAGCAGCCAAGATCCCCGGTCGGGGGAGACCCAGTACTTC	CASSQDPRSGETQYF
NA	TRBV19	15	many	TRBJ2-3	TGTGCCAGTAGTAGCGGGGGCTTGGGCACAGATACGCAGTATTTT	CASSSGGLGTDTQYF
NA	TRBV3-1	14	NA	TRBJ2-7	TGTGCCAGCAGCCGACAGGCCCTCTCCTACGAGCAGTACTTC	CASSRQALSYEQYF
NA	TRBV10-2	13	NA	TRBJ2-3	TGCGCCAGCAGTGACAGGGTGGTGGATACGCAGTATTTT	CASSDRVVDTQYF
TRBD2	TRBV27	16	NA	TRBJ2-5	TGTGCCAGCAGTTTAGGGACTAGCGGGAGTTCAGAGACCCAGTACTTC	CASSLGTSGSSETQYF
TRBD2	TRBV20-1	15	NA	TRBJ2-3	TGCAGTGCTTCACCGACTAGCGGTCCTACAGATACGCAGTATTTT	CSASPTSGPTDTQYF
TRBD1	TRBV7-8	16	NA	TRBJ2-7	TGTGCCAGCAGTTCAACAGGGGGCTTCAGAATGTACGAGCAGTACTTC	CASSSTGGFRMYEQYF
TRBD1	TRBV10-3	19	few	TRBJ2-6	TGTGCCATCAGTGAGACTTCAGGGGGTGCTTTCTCTGGGGCCAACGTCCTGACTTTC	CAISETSGGAFSGANVLTF
TRBD1	TRBV10-3	15	few	TRBJ1-1	TGTGCCATCAGTGGGGGACAGGGACGAGACACTGAAGCTTTCTTT	CAISGGQGRDTEAFF
TRBD1	TRBV10-3	14	many	TRBJ2-7	TGTGCCATCAGTGAATTTACAGGGGGCTACGAGCAGTACTTC	CAISEFTGGYEQYF
NA	TRBV5-1	14	NA	TRBJ1-4	TGCGCCAGCAGTCCCGGAACCCATCTTGAAAAACTGTTTTTT	CASSPGTHLEKLFF
NA	TRBV12-3/TRBV12-4	14	few	TRBJ2-7	TGTGCCAGCAGTCCCGTGGGGGGCGGATACGAGCAGTACTTC	CASSPVGGGYEQYF
TRBD1	TRBV7-6	15	few	TRBJ2-2	TGTGCCAGCAGCTTAAGGGACAGGGCTAGCGGGGAGCTGTTTTTT	CASSLRDRASGELFF
TRBD1	TRBV28	16	NA	TRBJ1-4	TGTGCCAGCAAGGGACAGGAATTAACAACTAATGAAAAACTGTTTTTT	CASKGQELTTNEKLFF
NA	TRBV20-1	17	NA	TRBJ1-5	TGCAGTGCTAGAGACCCGTCCAGGGTTGAGGGCGGACAGCCCCAGCATTTT	CSARDPSRVEGGQPQHF
NA	TRBV7-8	16	NA	TRBJ2-5	TGTGCCAGCAGTCTCAAGTCCGGGAAAGAGGGGGAGACCCAGTACTTC	CASSLKSGKEGETQYF
NA	TRBV12-3/TRBV12-4	16	NA	TRBJ2-3	TGTGCCAGCACCGACTCCGGGGAAGGCCCCGTGGATACGCAGTATTTT	CASTDSGEGPVDTQYF
TRBD1	TRBV4-3	19	NA	TRBJ1-2	TGCGCCAGCAGCCAAGCCTATTCGATAGGAACAGGGGCGGGCTATGGCTACACCTTC	CASSQAYSIGTGAGYGYTF
TRBD2	TRBV3-1	17	many	TRBJ2-3	TGTGCCAGCAGCCAAGATTTAGCGGGAGGAACCGCAGATACGCAGTATTTT	CASSQDLAGGTADTQYF
TRBD2	TRBV9	18	few	TRBJ2-1	TGTGCCAGCAGCGCCGCGGGTAGCGGGAGATCCTCCTACAATGAGCAGTTCTTC	CASSAAGSGRSSYNEQFF
TRBD1	TRBV7-9	11	few	TRBJ2-1	TGTGCCAGCAGCTTATACAGGGGCCGGTTCTTC	CASSLYRGRFF
NA	TRBV7-2	14	few	TRBJ2-7	TGTGCCAGCAGCGCTCAGGTTTCCCTCTACGAGCAGTACTTC	CASSAQVSLYEQYF